The sequence of this TCR beta chain was determined in a study of blood T cell repertoires in COVID-19. On the study more broadly: Samples came from the United States, Italy and Spain, spanning acute and convalescent COVID-19. PBMCs, B-cell-depleted T cells, or T cells provided the cDNA or gDNA that made up the material.

The germline V gene has CDR1 GTSNPN and CDR2 SVGIG (reference sequence). This CDR3 is 16 amino acids long. Trimming took 1 base from V and 6 from J; bases not matched to a gene: 11. Source study methods: For nucleated cells, counts were estimated from reference gene primer amplification. Assay used: immunoSEQ multiplex PCR; TCRdb lists only in-frame clones, some missing. The V and J calls and clone size were taken over from that table, and D and trimming were inferred from the DNA. This repertoire shows around 72,000 clones, approximately 90% found once; its top ten account for 9.5% to 13%. The sample consisted of peripheral blood. The sequence came from a man aged 65 to 79 with active or convalescent COVID-19. The chain is built from TRBV30 and TRBJ2-7; 11 bases map to TRBD2. This CDR3 reads CAWSGGSGRGPSEQYF. The CDR3 nucleotides read TGTGCCTGGAGTGGGGGTAGCGGGAGGGGCCCGTCCGAGCAGTACTTC.